This T cell receptor beta chain was found in a study of T cell responses to AZD1222 COVID-19 vaccine. Notes on this clone: Its antigen is unknown.

Sequenced by immunoSEQ multiplex PCR; TCRdb stores in-frame clones only, minus some. The sample yields 90,000 to 120,000 clones, about 93% seen once. Study findings and constraints: Within unmutated variant regions lay the reported targets of nearly half of spike-specific TCRs.

Sequencing was performed on peripheral blood, taken on day 0 of AZD1222 vaccination. This sequence originates from an adult in good health.

Written as DNA, the CDR3 is TGTGCCAGCAGCCTGACCCGGGTCGAGCAGTACTTC. Its translation is CASSLTRVEQYF. The rearrangement uses TRBV5-5 and TRBJ2-7; no definite D call. The CDR3 extends over 12 amino acids. V lost 4 bases, J lost 6 bases, and 11 bases lay in between. The germline V gene encodes CDR1 SGHKS and CDR2 YYEKEE (reference sequence). Full variable domain (remainder filled in from reference TRBV5-5 and TRBJ2-7): DAGVTQSPTHLIKTRGQQVTLRCSPISGHKSVSWYQQVLGQGPQFIFQYYEKEERGRGNFPDRFSARQFPNYSSELNVNALLLGDSALYLCASSLTRVEQYFGPGTRLTVT.